This record looks at one T cell receptor beta chain sequence and its context. Its antigen is undetermined. The ends lost 1 base at V and 7 bases at J; junction bases unmatched: 3. Germline V CDR1 and CDR2: MDHEN, SYDVKM. This CDR3 has 15 amino acids. This specimen belongs to a study of T cells in narcolepsy. In the study overall: Healthy controls were enrolled alongside patients with narcolepsy type 1 or type 2. Study-wide points: Blood of same and different patients, but not healthy controls, reportedly held recurring autoreactive clonotypes. HCRT-specific and TRIB2-specific autoreactive clonotypes appeared among same-patient CSF and blood CD4+ clonotypes. In some patient and control memory CD4+ samples, autoreactive clones were absent.

The assay was immunoSEQ multiplex PCR, and TCRdb's table has in-frame clones only and misses some. The sample lists about 24,000 clones; less than 70% were seen once. This rearrangement joins TRBV28 to TRBJ2-1, with 11 bases fitting TRBD2. This sequence originates from a human donor in good health. Sequencing was carried out using memory (CD45RA-) CD4+ T cells from blood. CDR3 loop: CASSLSSGGRNEQFF. CDR3 coding DNA: TGTGCCAGCAGTTTATCTAGCGGGGGGAGGAATGAGCAGTTCTTC.